The rows below give T cell receptor beta chains drawn from one sample of a study of blood T cell repertoires in COVID-19. Method: immunoSEQ multiplex PCR; TCRdb's copy keeps in-frame clones and lacks some. The sample contains around 300,000 clones, roughly 90% of which appear only once. The sequencing sample was made of peripheral blood. The receptors were sampled from a woman aged 40 to 55 with COVID-19, enrolled during active disease. CDR3s leave out the opening cysteine and the closing phenylalanine or tryptophan.

len,v_gene,CDR3aa
14,TRBV4-2,ASSGRTGGWDYGYT
15,TRBV18,ASSPPRFSQGIPEAF
12,TRBV7-9,ASSLRQSQETQY
11,TRBV10-3,AIRLTDNTEAF
13,TRBV6-2/TRBV6-3,ASSLRSMANEKLF
15,TRBV28,ASIPRDWVSSGNTIY
14,TRBV6-2/TRBV6-3,ASSYPPPREGYGYT
13,TRBV7-2,ASSARQGVGNEQF
19,TRBV28,ASSPFGISTSGRTSSYEQY
11,TRBV28,ASNQRPLEGYT
12,TRBV7-2,ASSPDRAVGKAF
14,TRBV6-1,ASSEALPGSGNTIY
13,TRBV28,ASTTRRTGENIQY
10,TRBV6-1,ASSETSGRQY
10,TRBV7-2,ASSLDRDTQY
15,TRBV6-2/TRBV6-3,ASSPWTGAPYNQPQH
16,TRBV27,ASSLGQVGGSYNSPLH
11,TRBV6-6,ASIPGGEETQY
14,TRBV30,AWSRDSLRNNSPLH
13,TRBV10-3,AISGTGGGNTEAF
13,TRBV7-9,ASSSLTGAKETQY
12,TRBV6-4,ASSDKGEADTQY
12,TRBV27,ASSFGGIGYGYT
14,TRBV6-1,ASSDWDSSSYNEQF
13,TRBV13,ASSLLGTGEDGYT
12,TRBV7-2,ASSLSFSERGYT
11,TRBV5-1,ASSLSINTEAF
12,TRBV28,ASSMDRTDYGYT
14,TRBV11-2,ASSSPGQGAYGELF
11,TRBV28,ASSFDTENGYT
11,TRBV10-3,AIQGQGSNEQF
10,TRBV30,AWSDSPFEAF
11,TRBV5-4,ASSLTVNSPLH
12,TRBV5-1,ASSSREKNTEAF
13,TRBV28,ASSLTGPVSTEAF
12,TRBV7-3,ASSLTAGNTEAF